A single sample gave rise to the 20 T cell receptor beta chains below, sequenced in a study of tumor and adjacent non-tumor tissue in lung cancer. Three rounds of nested PCR, following a modified ARM-PCR protocol, produced the TCRbeta library. TCRdb redid the calling of the multiplex PCR reads with MiXCR, one entry per CDR3 protein. The repertoire includes approximately 75,000 distinct CDR3 sequences, roughly 73% of them detected once, and around 12% sits in the top ten. The template was RNA from unsorted bulk tissue. The sample was lung tumor tissue. These receptors all stem from a woman between 50 and 59 years old with non-small cell lung cancer.

The genes are TRBV28 and TRBJ1-5, with D tentatively TRBD2 (6 bases). The tail of the sequence fits TRBJ2-3 better, so the J call may be wrong. This CDR3 has 16 amino acids. In germline, CDR1 is MDHEN, CDR2 SYDVKM. DNA for the CDR3: TGTGCCAGTAATCCATGGAGGGAAGTGAGCAATCAGCCCCAGTATTTT. Residues: CASNPWREVSNQPQYF.

V is TRBV11-1 and J is TRBJ2-1; D possibly uses TRBD1 or TRBD2 (6 bases each). The CDR3 contains 15 residues. Trimming removed 4 bases from V and 6 bases from J, with 16 bases in between. CDR1 and CDR2 from the germline V gene are SGHAT and FQDESV (reference sequence). CDR3 DNA: TGTGCCAGCAGCTCCCAGGGGTCGGGACTCAATGAGCAGTTCTTC. Amino acid sequence: CASSSQGSGLNEQFF.

As for this clonotype: Just one base apart from a much larger clone, this may be a read error. The V call is TRBV20-1, the J call TRBJ2-7; D is unclear. The CDR3 is 15 residues long. Germline V gene lookup returns CDR1 DFQATT and CDR2 SNEGSKA (reference sequence). The CDR3 loop reads CSAPGLLSGFYEQCF. As DNA, the CDR3 is TGCAGTGCTCCGGGCCTCCTCTCCGGGTTCTACGAGCAGTGCTTC.

About this clonotype: One end of the junction is discordant with germline, which a read error may explain. The chain carries TRBV4-2 and TRBJ2-1; D is possibly TRBD1 or TRBD2 (6 bases each). Germline CDR1 LGHNA, CDR2 YNFKEQ. The CDR3 consists of 17 residues. The CDR3 nucleotides read TGTGCCAGTAGCCAAGAGGGGGGTGGCGGGCCCTACAATGAGAAGATCTTC. It specifies CASSQEGGGGPYNEKIF.

In the case of this clonotype: Sequence at one end of the junction differs from germline and may be a read error. The chain has TRBV11-2 and TRBJ1-6, with D possibly being TRBD1 (6 bases). CDR1 and CDR2 from the germline V gene are SGHAT and FQNNGV. The CDR3 spans 14 residues. In DNA, the CDR3 is TGTGCCAGCAGCTTAGACAGGGGTATTTCACCTCTCCATTTT. Translating gives CASSLDRGISPLHF.

A remark on this clonotype: An end of the junction does not agree with germline; a read error may underlie this. The gene calls are TRBV6-2 or TRBV6-3 and TRBJ1-2; D is possibly TRBD1 (5 bases). Germline V gene data show CDR1 as MNHEY and CDR2 as SVGEGT. The CDR3 has 15 amino acids. The CDR3 protein is CVSSASRGDAYGYAF. CDR3 coding DNA: TGTGTCAGCTCAGCTTCAAGAGGGGATGCCTATGGCTACGCCTTC.

Comment on this clonotype: The germline gene is not matched at one end of the junction; a read error may be the cause. The chain links TRBV29-1 to TRBJ2-3; possibly TRBD2 for D (5 bases). Per the germline V gene, CDR1 is SQVTM and CDR2 is ANQGSEA. The CDR3 has 13 amino acids. The chain's CDR3 is CSVKQASTDTQYF. CDR3 DNA sequence: TGCAGCGTTAAGCAGGCTAGCACAGATACGCAATATTTT.

Note on this clonotype: The missing conserved phenylalanine or tryptophan at the end of this CDR3 makes a read error likely. J is TRBJ1-2 and V is TRBV10-3; tentatively, D is TRBD1 (6 bases). This CDR3 has 15 residues. Trimming stripped 4 bases from V and 5 bases from J, with 17 bases between. Germline V gives CDR1 ENHRY, CDR2 SYGVKD. The CDR3 DNA reads as TGTGCCATCAGTGCCCCGGGGCAGGGGCATTATGGCTACACCTTA. This sequence encodes CAISAPGQGHYGYTL.

This clonotype occurred once. Germline and junction disagree at one end, which may indicate a read error. The rearrangement joins TRBV6-2 or TRBV6-3 to TRBJ1-4, with TRBD1 matching over 10 bases. The CDR3 length is 14 residues. The germline gives CDR1 MNHEY, CDR2 SVGEGT. DNA of the CDR3: TGTGTCAGCAGCTGTGGACAGGGGGTTGAAAAACTGTTTTTT. Its translation: CVSSCGQGVEKLFF.

V is TRBV20-1 and J is TRBJ2-1; 11 nucleotides align to TRBD2. The CDR3 is 19 residues long. The V gene's germline CDR1 is DFQATT and CDR2 SNEGSKA (reference sequence). J gave up 0 bases and V 0 bases, and 10 bases lay outside the gene matches. In DNA, the CDR3 is TGCAGTGCTAGAGATTTAATAAGGGGACTAGCGGACTCCTACAATGAGCAGTTCTTC. Translated, it gives CSARDLIRGLADSYNEQFF.

With regard to this clonotype: At one end, the junction sequence differs from germline, possibly due to a read error. The V and J genes are TRBV11-1 and TRBJ2-2, with TRBD2 identical over 7 bases. The CDR3 covers 18 residues. Germline V lookup: CDR1 SGHAT, CDR2 FQDESV (reference sequence). In DNA, the CDR3 is TGTGCCAGCAGCGTAGCTACCAGCGGGGATTACCACACCGGGGAGCTGTTTTTT. Protein product: CASSVATSGDYHTGELFF. The full variable domain, rest sourced from reference TRBV11-1 and TRBJ2-2, is EAEVAQSPRYKITEKSQAVAFWCDPISGHATLYWYRQILGQGPELLVQFQDESVVDDSQLPKDRFSAERLKGVDSTLKIQPAELGDSAMYLCASSVATSGDYHTGELFFGEGSRLTVL.

With regard to this clonotype: Mismatch with germline at one junction end may stem from a read error. This chain connects TRBV4-1 to TRBJ2-1, with TRBD2 identical over 9 bases. The germline gives CDR1 MGHRA, CDR2 YSYEKL. CDR3 length: 17 amino acids. CDR3 residues: CTSSQPSGIGIYNEQIF. Written as DNA, the CDR3 is TGCACCAGCAGCCAACCTAGCGGGATTGGCATCTACAATGAGCAGATCTTC.

On this clonotype itself: One end of the junction does not line up with germline, which may come from a read error. The chain joins TRBV10-2 to TRBJ2-3; D gene uncertain. The CDR3 has 14 amino acids. Looked up from germline, CDR1 is WSHSY and CDR2 is SAAADI. The CDR3 region is CTSTPDNWLGTQYF. The CDR3 region has the DNA TGCACCAGCACCCCAGACAATTGGCTGGGTACGCAGTATTTT.

The chain links TRBV29-1 to TRBJ2-7; the D is unclear. Per the germline V gene, CDR1 is SQVTM and CDR2 is ANQGSEA. V dropped 7 bases and J dropped 0 bases, with 13 bases sitting between them. This CDR3 has 13 residues. The CDR3 region is CSAQPVASYEQYF. Here the CDR3 DNA reads TGCAGCGCTCAACCGGTAGCCTCCTACGAGCAGTACTTC.

About this clonotype itself: An end of the junction differs from the germline gene, which may be a read error. The chain recombines TRBV10-3 with TRBJ1-1; D ambiguous. There are 13 residues in the CDR3. The V gene's germline CDR1 is ENHRY and CDR2 SYGVKD. The chain's CDR3 is CAIVSALNTEAFF. The CDR3 DNA sequence: TGTGCCATCGTATCAGCGTTGAACACCGAAGCTTTCTTT.

This chain connects TRBV12-3 or TRBV12-4 to TRBJ1-1; D may be TRBD1 (6 bases). Trimming shortened V by 10 bases and J by 10 bases, and 16 bases separated the two germline ends. This CDR3 region has 11 residues. CDR3 residues: CANCRGGSAFF. CDR3 DNA: TGTGCCAACTGTAGGGGGGGTTCAGCTTTCTTT.

V gene TRBV11-1 combines with J gene TRBJ2-3, with D unclear. This CDR3 comprises 12 residues. V lost 2 bases, J lost 6 bases, and 6 bases lay in between. CDR1 is SGHAT and CDR2 is FQDESV in the germline V gene (reference sequence). CDR3 protein: CASSLSYDTQYF. CDR3 DNA sequence: TGTGCCAGCAGCTTATCGTACGATACGCAGTATTTT.

A word on this clonotype: Because it lacks the conserved phenylalanine or tryptophan at the end, this CDR3 is likely a read error. The chain uses TRBV6-5 and TRBJ1-1; TRBD1 matches 9 bases. The junction had 13 bases not matched to a gene; V was cut back by 9 bases and J by 11 bases. The CDR3 is made up of 13 amino acids. CDR1 and CDR2 (germline): MNHEY, SVGAGI. The CDR3 protein is CASSRGQGMGAFI. The CDR3 nucleotides read TGTGCCAGTAGTCGGGGACAGGGAATGGGGGCTTTCATT.

This clonotype was seen at least ten times. V gene TRBV30 combines with J gene TRBJ2-2; D call uncertain. Trimming cost V 0 bases and J 3 bases, with 11 bases left between them. The CDR3 runs to 15 residues. From germline, CDR1 is GTSNPN and CDR2 SVGIG (reference sequence). As DNA, the CDR3 is TGTGCCTGGAGTGTAGCGAACACTCACACCGGGGAGCTGTTTTTT. Translating gives CAWSVANTHTGELFF.

By proportion, this clonotype is large. The rearrangement joins TRBV11-2 to TRBJ2-5; 7 bases align to TRBD1. Germline trimming cut 5 bases from V and 5 bases from J; bases unmatched to any gene: 5. CDR3 length: 13 residues. Germline V gene lookup returns CDR1 SGHAT and CDR2 FQNNGV. CDR3 region: CASSRQGWETQYF. CDR3 nucleotides: TGTGCCAGCAGCCGACAGGGTTGGGAGACCCAGTACTTC. The entire variable domain, with the rest obtained from reference TRBV11-2 and TRBJ2-5, is as follows: EAGVAQSPRYKIIEKRQSVAFWCNPISGHATLYWYQQILGQGPKLLIQFQNNGVVDDSQLPKDRFSAERLKGVDSTLKIQPAKLEDSAVYLCASSRQGWETQYFGPGTRLLVL.